This T cell receptor beta chain was observed in a study of human T cells and chemical hapten exposure. Study as a whole: Across its approximately 25 weeks, the study gave patients weekly diphenylcyclopropenone doses to the scalp. Patch tests put 0.01% DPC on the upper back, and the results were checked at 6 days.

This clonotype was observed at least ten times. The target antigen is unknown. General study findings and limits: Clustering by CDR3 similarity yielded significantly more large clusters from expanded TCRs than controls.

TCRdb recomputed calls from the RACE reads with MiXCR, one row per CDR3 protein. The data hold 100,000 or so distinct CDR3 sequences, with about 9% observed a single time. Time point denoted: patch test 2, 6 weeks after DPC sensitization. Stated treatment: therapeutic diphenylcyclopropenone sensitization with weekly scalp DPC. The CDR3 extends over 13 amino acids. CDR1 and CDR2 from the germline V gene are DFQATT and SNEGSKA (reference sequence). Trimming removed 3 bases at V and 9 bases at J, with 15 bases between. The source of this sequence is a woman aged 40 to 49 with alopecia areata. Some clones in this sample may be carry-over from other donors' samples. The material was whole blood, obtained in connection with sensitization to the hapten diphenylcyclopropenone (DPC). The genes are TRBV20-1 and TRBJ2-1; TRBD2 is a possible D gene (5 bases). The CDR3 region is CSASGSLRGEQFF. The DNA of the CDR3 is TGCAGTGCTAGTGGTTCACTACGGGGTGAGCAGTTCTTC.